These T cell receptor beta chains were read from a single sample in a study of blood T cell repertoires in COVID-19. Sequencing was performed with immunoSEQ multiplex PCR; in TCRdb, only in-frame clones are kept and a portion is missing. The profile shows about 150,000 clones, around 80% of them singletons. The sequencing sample was made of PBMCs or T cells enriched from blood (not recorded which). The origin of the receptors is a woman between 70 and 85 years old in a cohort exposed to, infected with or recovered from COVID-19 (not recorded which). CDR3s include the opening cysteine and the closing phenylalanine or tryptophan. A D gene is named only where the DNA matches it firmly. Part of the rows lack a size; the others show once, few, many or a class for expanded clones.

V	D	size	J	DNA	CDR3
TRBV7-3	TRBD1	-	TRBJ2-1	TGTGCCAGCAGCTCGTTCTCGGGACAGAAGTTCTTC	CASSSFSGQKFF
TRBV7-2	-	-	TRBJ2-1	TGTGCCAGCAGCCTCCATGTCGGTGAAACTAGCTCCTACAATGAGCAGTTCTTC	CASSLHVGETSSYNEQFF
TRBV28	TRBD1	few	TRBJ1-2	TGTGCCAGCAGTCTCATACAGGGGAGGGGCTACACCTTC	CASSLIQGRGYTF
TRBV11-1	TRBD2	once	TRBJ2-4	TGTGCCAGCAGCTCCCCAGGGAGGGGAAACATTCAGTACTTC	CASSSPGRGNIQYF
TRBV10-3	TRBD1	-	TRBJ2-1	TGTGCCATGCGACCGGGACAGGGGGCGGGGAATGAGCAGTTCTTC	CAMRPGQGAGNEQFF
TRBV7-8	-	-	TRBJ2-7	TGTGCCAGCAGCCTAGTTAACGGGAAGGGCGAGCAGTACTTC	CASSLVNGKGEQYF
TRBV7-2	TRBD1	-	TRBJ2-7	TGTGCCAGCAGCACCCGACAGGGTTCAGGCGAGCAGTACTTC	CASSTRQGSGEQYF
TRBV7-9	-	-	TRBJ2-1	TGTGCCAGCAGCTTAGGTTGGGGGGATGAGCAGTTCTTC	CASSLGWGDEQFF
TRBV4-1	-	-	TRBJ2-7	TGCGCCAGCAGCCAAGAGAGGGGGTCGGACTACGAGCAGTACTTC	CASSQERGSDYEQYF
TRBV27	-	-	TRBJ1-1	TGTGCCAGCAGGCGGGTTGGGAACACTGAAGCTTTCTTT	CASRRVGNTEAFF
TRBV5-4	TRBD2	once	TRBJ2-7	TGTGCCAGCAGCTTGGCGACTAGCGGGAGAGCCGAGCAGTACTTC	CASSLATSGRAEQYF
TRBV28	-	-	TRBJ2-7	TGTGCCAGCAGCTTAGGGCAGGGAGGCTACGAGCAGTACTTC	CASSLGQGGYEQYF
TRBV24-1	TRBD1	-	TRBJ2-2	TGTGCCACCAGGGAAGCCGGGACAGCGAACACCGGGGAGCTGTTTTTT	CATREAGTANTGELFF
TRBV18	-	-	TRBJ2-3	TGTGCCAGCTCACCATCTACAGCAGATACGCAGTATTTT	CASSPSTADTQYF
TRBV28	TRBD1	-	TRBJ1-1	TGTGCCAGCAGTTTATACATTAGGACAGGGCGAGTTTTGAACACTGAAGCTTTCTTT	CASSLYIRTGRVLNTEAFF
TRBV18	-	-	TRBJ2-1	TGTGCCAGCTCACCACCAGGACAGCCCTGGGATGAGCAGTTCTTC	CASSPPGQPWDEQFF
TRBV2	-	-	TRBJ1-4	TGTGCCAGCAGTGTGCAGCCAAGGGGAAAACTGTTTTTT	CASSVQPRGKLFF
TRBV14	-	-	TRBJ1-6	TGTGCCAGCAGCCAGAGCCGGGCCGGGGATTCACCCCTCCACTTT	CASSQSRAGDSPLHF
TRBV7-3	TRBD1	-	TRBJ2-5	TGTGCCAGCAGCTTAAATACAGGGGAGAAAGAGACCCAGTACTTC	CASSLNTGEKETQYF
TRBV7-9	TRBD1	-	TRBJ2-7	TGTGCCAGCAGCCGCCGTCTAACAGGGGTCGAGCAGTACTTC	CASSRRLTGVEQYF
TRBV19	-	-	TRBJ2-1	TGTGCCAGTAGTAAGGCCGTGACGCGGAAAGGTCTCAATGAGCAGTTCTTC	CASSKAVTRKGLNEQFF
TRBV3-1/TRBV3-2	-	-	TRBJ2-7	TGTGCCAGCAGCCGGCTCAGCCCGGCTAGCGCCTACGAGCAGTACTTC	CASSRLSPASAYEQYF
TRBV15	TRBD2	-	TRBJ2-4	TGTGCCACCAGCAGTTCGACTAGCGGGGACATTCAGTACTTC	CATSSSTSGDIQYF
TRBV10-3	TRBD1	once	TRBJ2-7	TGTGCCATCACCAACCTGGGACAGGACGGCGAGCAGTACTTC	CAITNLGQDGEQYF
TRBV11-2	-	-	TRBJ1-4	TGTGCCAGCACCCGGAATGAAAAACTGTTTTTT	CASTRNEKLFF
TRBV7-8	TRBD1	-	TRBJ1-4	TGTGCCAGCAGCTTAGAGAGGGACAGGGAGCCAACTAATGAAAAACTGTTTTTT	CASSLERDREPTNEKLFF
TRBV28	-	once	TRBJ2-7	TGTGCCAGCAGAACGGGACTCCTCTACGAGCAGTACTTC	CASRTGLLYEQYF
TRBV12-3/TRBV12-4	TRBD1	-	TRBJ2-7	TGTGCCAGCAGTTTCTCAGGGGGCGAGCAGTACTTC	CASSFSGGEQYF
TRBV2	-	-	TRBJ1-3	TGTGCCAGCAGTAGGGGATGGTCTGGAAACACCATATATTTT	CASSRGWSGNTIYF
TRBV4-3	-	-	TRBJ2-1	TGCGCCAGCAGCCAAGATATTCGGCAGGGCTACAATGAGCAGTTCTTC	CASSQDIRQGYNEQFF
TRBV18	TRBD2	-	TRBJ2-1	TGTGCCAGCTCACCACGGGATAGCGGGAGTTCGATTAACAATGAGCAGTTCTTC	CASSPRDSGSSINNEQFF
TRBV12-5	-	-	TRBJ2-1	TGTGCTAGTGGTTTGGTACGGTCCTCGAGTGAGCAGTTCTTC	CASGLVRSSSEQFF
TRBV10-3	-	-	TRBJ2-3	TGTGCCATCAGTGAGTCGAGCGGTAGTGCAGATACGCAGTATTTT	CAISESSGSADTQYF
TRBV28	TRBD1	-	TRBJ2-7	TGTGCCAGCAGTCTCCCTGACAGGGACGAGCAGTACTTC	CASSLPDRDEQYF
TRBV28	-	-	TRBJ1-3	TGTGCCAGCAGTTTTCAGGTGGGAAACACCATATATTTT	CASSFQVGNTIYF
TRBV20-1	TRBD2	-	TRBJ2-1	TGCAGTGCAAGGACTAGCGGGGGTCAGTTCTTC	CSARTSGGQFF
TRBV18	TRBD1	-	TRBJ1-1	TGTGCCAGCTCACCCTCACAGGGGAGGAGCACTGAAGCTTTCTTT	CASSPSQGRSTEAFF
TRBV6-5	-	-	TRBJ2-7	TGTGCCAGCAGTCCCCGCACAGGGACCTACGAGCAGTACTTC	CASSPRTGTYEQYF
TRBV28	-	-	TRBJ1-5	TGTGCCAGCAGTAGCGGCAACCATCAGCCCCAGCATTTT	CASSSGNHQPQHF
TRBV7-9	TRBD2	-	TRBJ2-7	TGTGCCAGCAGCCCCATAGGGAGGGAGACTTCCTACGAGCAGTACTTC	CASSPIGRETSYEQYF
TRBV14	-	few	TRBJ2-5	TGTGCCAGCAGCCAAGTCAGGGCAACACGAGAGACCCAGTACTTC	CASSQVRATRETQYF
TRBV7-3	-	-	TRBJ1-1	TGTGCCAGCAGCCGGAAGGGAGGTATGACTGAAGCTTTCTTT	CASSRKGGMTEAFF
TRBV28	TRBD1	-	TRBJ1-2	TGTGCCAGCAGTTTTTACCGGGACAGGGTTGGCTACACCTTC	CASSFYRDRVGYTF
TRBV11-2	TRBD1	-	TRBJ2-7	TGTGCCAGCAGCTTCAGACAGGGCTACGAGCAGTACTTC	CASSFRQGYEQYF
TRBV7-9	-	-	TRBJ1-5	TGTGCCAGCAGCTCGGGAGTTCAGCCCCAGCATTTT	CASSSGVQPQHF
TRBV18	-	-	TRBJ1-2	TGTGCCAGCTCACCAGTCAGCGTCGTTCTCAACTATGGCTACACCTTC	CASSPVSVVLNYGYTF
TRBV5-1	-	few	TRBJ1-1	TGCGCCAGCAGCTTACAGGGAACTGTGAACACTGAAGCTTTCTTT	CASSLQGTVNTEAFF
TRBV9	TRBD2	-	TRBJ2-1	TGTGCCAGCAGCGTAGACCCCGGGACTAGCGGGAGGAATGAGCAGTTCTTC	CASSVDPGTSGRNEQFF
TRBV5-4	TRBD2	-	TRBJ2-1	TGTGCCAGCAGACGGGGACTAGCGAGCCCCTACAATGAGCAGTTCTTC	CASRRGLASPYNEQFF
TRBV7-9	-	-	TRBJ1-5	TGTGCCAGCAGCACAACAGATCAGCCCCAGCATTTT	CASSTTDQPQHF
TRBV12-3/TRBV12-4	-	-	TRBJ2-1	TGTGCCAGCAGTTTCTGGGCCGGCAATGAGCAGTTCTTC	CASSFWAGNEQFF